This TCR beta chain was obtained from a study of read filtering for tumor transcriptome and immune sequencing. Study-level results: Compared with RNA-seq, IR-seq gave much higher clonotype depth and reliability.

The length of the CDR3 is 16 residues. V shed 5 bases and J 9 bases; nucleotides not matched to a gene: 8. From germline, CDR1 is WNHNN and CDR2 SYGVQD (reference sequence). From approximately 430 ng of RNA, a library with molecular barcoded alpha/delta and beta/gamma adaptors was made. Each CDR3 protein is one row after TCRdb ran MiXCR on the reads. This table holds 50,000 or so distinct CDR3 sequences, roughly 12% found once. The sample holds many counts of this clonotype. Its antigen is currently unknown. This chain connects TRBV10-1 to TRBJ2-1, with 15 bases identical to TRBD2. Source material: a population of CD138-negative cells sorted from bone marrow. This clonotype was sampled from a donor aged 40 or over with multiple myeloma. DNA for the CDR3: TGCGCCAGCAGTACCGGACTAGCGGGAGGGCCGGGTGAGCAGTTCTTC. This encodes CASSTGLAGGPGEQFF.